Here is one T cell receptor (beta chain) with its context. Assay used: immunoSEQ multiplex PCR; TCRdb lists only in-frame clones, some missing. Among some 85,000 clones listed, 90% to 95% were seen once. The sample originates from a study of T cell changes during pregnancy in multiple sclerosis. The CDR3 consists of 15 residues. Germline assignment: CDR1 SGHDT and CDR2 YYEEEE. The V gene lost 6 bases and the J gene lost 2 bases, with 17 bases spanning the gap. The sample was peripheral blood, taken in the second trimester of pregnancy. The rearrangement links TRBV5-6 to TRBJ1-2; tentative D call: TRBD1 (5 bases). The receptor was isolated from a female donor with multiple sclerosis, enrolled in a pregnancy study. CDR3 coding DNA: TGTGCCAGCAACATCGACAGCTATATAAACTATGGCTACACCTTC. It encodes CASNIDSYINYGYTF.